The text below deals with one T cell receptor beta chain. Its target is unknown. Germline values: CDR1 SQVTM, CDR2 ANQGSEA. Trimming stripped 2 bases from V and 0 bases from J, with 7 bases between. This CDR3 is 13 amino acids long. Before sequencing, viral peptide pools were used by the ViraFEST assay to expand antigen-specific CD4+ T cells. Once cultured for nine to ten days, the cells underwent separation to obtain CD4+ T cells. The cohort was immunized with two doses of either the BNT162b2 or mRNA-1273 vaccine. The data were taken from a study of vaccination effects on CD4 cells after COVID-19. Study-wide context: It was a median of 72 days after the second dose that post-vaccine samples were obtained.

Repertoires were generated with immunoSEQ multiplex PCR, while TCRdb's copy carries only in-frame clones and drops some. The sample yields approximately 28,000 clones, over 70% seen once. The V and J genes are TRBV29-1 and TRBJ1-1; D is uncertain. The source is a human donor who received a COVID-19 vaccine. Specimen: CD4+ T cells from PBMCs cultured with HCoV-229E spike peptides, collected after COVID-19 vaccination. The CDR3 DNA is TGCAGCGTTGAATTTAGACTGAACACTGAAGCTTTCTTT. This gives the protein CSVEFRLNTEAFF.